The clone carrying this T cell receptor beta chain was recorded a few times. Its antigen remains unknown. 5'RACE template switching produced TCR cDNA carrying a universal primer site and UMIs. TCRdb ran MiXCR on the 5' RACE reads and lists one entry per CDR3 protein. This table holds 95,000 to 100,000 distinct CDR3 sequences, around 5.8% found once. Per the germline V gene, CDR1 is MNHEY and CDR2 is SVGAGI. The ends were cut back, 6 bases at V and 4 bases at J, with 15 bases in the middle. There are 14 residues in the CDR3. This sample is drawn from a study of T cells after yellow fever vaccination. Study findings and constraints: The booster response re-showed most primary clones: around 96% CD4, approximately 85% CD8. The secondary response was weaker but peaked faster, day 5 versus 15.

The chain carries TRBV6-5 and TRBJ1-1, with D hard to call. The clonotype comes from a man between 18 and 35 years old who received the YFV17D yellow fever vaccine. The source was CD8+ T cells sorted from PBMCs, collected 10 days after the yellow fever booster vaccination. As DNA, the CDR3 is TGTGCCAGCAGCGCCCGGCCCGCGGTCACTGAAGCTTTCTTT. This sequence encodes CASSARPAVTEAFF.